One and the same sample provided the 12 T cell receptor beta chains below, sequenced in a study of monozygotic twins with inflammatory bowel disease. No DNA is given; TCRdb re-called the 5' RACE reads and lists each CDR3 protein once. The listing records some 160,000 distinct CDR3 sequences. Source material: blood. The receptors come from a human donor with ulcerative colitis or Crohn's disease, or a healthy co-twin of an affected twin (not recorded which).

The chain combines TRBV4-2 with TRBJ2-2. Germline V gene sequence: CDR1 LGHNA, CDR2 YNFKEQ. CDR3 length equals 16 residues. The CDR3 region is CASSHPKSVNTGELFF.

The chain carries TRBV5-1 and TRBJ2-5; without DNA, the TCRdb call of TRBD2 cannot be checked. CDR1 and CDR2 from the germline V gene are SGHRS and YFSETQ. This CDR3 has 14 amino acids. The CDR3 region is CASSSPGRGETQYF.

The rearrangement links TRBV5-1 to TRBJ2-5; no DNA is available, so the TRBD2 call from TCRdb remains unchecked. This CDR3 region has 14 residues. Germline CDR1 and CDR2: SGHRS and YFSETQ. The CDR3 reads CASSAGSGQETQYF.

This sequence joins TRBV5-1 and TRBJ2-3; the TCRdb D gene call, TRBD1, has no DNA to confirm it. CDR3 length: 15 amino acids. Per germline, CDR1 SGHRS and CDR2 YFSETQ. CDR3 sequence reads: CASSRDRGGGDTQYF. Full variable domain (remainder filled in from reference TRBV5-1 and TRBJ2-3): KAGVTQTPRYLIKTRGQQVTLSCSPISGHRSVSWYQQTPGQGLQFLFEYFSETQRNKGNFPGRFSGRQFSNSRSEMNVSTLELGDSALYLCASSRDRGGGDTQYFGPGTRLTVL.

V usage is TRBV5-1 and J usage is TRBJ2-5; TCRdb returns TRBD1, unconfirmable since there is no DNA. Germline V gene lookup returns CDR1 SGHRS and CDR2 YFSETQ. The CDR3 extends over 15 amino acids. CDR3 sequence reads: CASSLVPGGQETQYF.

V and J are TRBV9 and TRBJ2-1; lacking DNA, the TRBD1 call made by TCRdb goes unchecked. The CDR3 is 15 amino acids. The germline gives CDR1 SGDLS, CDR2 YYNGEE. The CDR3: CASSVLSQGINEQFF.

V is TRBV15 and J is TRBJ2-1. CDR3 length: 14 amino acids. From germline, CDR1 is LNHNV and CDR2 YYDKDF (reference sequence). CDR3 residues: CATSESDFPDEQFF.

The CDR3 sequence is CAWDRVKETQYF. The gene calls are TRBV30 and TRBJ2-5; there is no DNA to check the TCRdb D call of TRBD1. There are 12 residues in the CDR3. Germline V gene sequence: CDR1 GTSNPN, CDR2 SVGIG (reference sequence).

The chain recombines TRBV20-1 with TRBJ2-1. Germline V gives CDR1 DFQATT, CDR2 SNEGSKA (reference sequence). The CDR3 sequence is 13 residues long. CDR3 in amino acids: CSAGDPFYNEQFF.

CDR3 amino acids: CSASQGGTGAFF. The V gene is TRBV29-1, the J gene TRBJ1-1; TCRdb's D call, TRBD1, is unchecked because there is no DNA. Germline CDR1 is SQVTM and CDR2 is ANQGSEA. There are 12 residues in the CDR3.

The chain employs TRBV6-5 and TRBJ2-1; TCRdb selects TRBD2, and the lack of DNA leaves this call unchecked. The CDR3 spans 15 residues. Germline CDR1 is MNHEY and CDR2 is SVGAGI. The CDR3 is CASSYTTGADNEQFF.

This chain connects TRBV5-5 to TRBJ2-5; no DNA is available, so the TRBD1 call from TCRdb remains unchecked. CDR1 and CDR2 from the germline V gene are SGHKS and YYEKEE (reference sequence). The CDR3 covers 15 residues. CDR3 residues: CASSRTGRTQETQYF.